A selection of T cell receptor beta chains follows, all from one sample in a study of early T cells in non-severe SARS-CoV-2 infection. TCRdb reanalysed the 5' RACE reads using MiXCR and keeps one entry per CDR3 protein. Among 55,000 to 65,000 distinct CDR3 sequences, roughly 9.7% were seen once, and the ten largest hold 8% to 9%. Source material: whole blood. The receptors were gathered from an adult who was a healthcare worker with PCR-confirmed SARS-CoV-2 infection or an uninfected control (not recorded which). Each CDR3 is given without its conserved first and last residue. The order of the fields is D gene, V gene, CDR3 protein. The D gene is left open where the match is weak.

d_call: -; v_call: TRBV3-1; cdr3_aa: ASSRSGDLITDTQY
d_call: -; v_call: TRBV11-2; cdr3_aa: ASSFRPEGDEQF
d_call: TRBD2; v_call: TRBV29-1; cdr3_aa: SVEALAGGEQF
d_call: TRBD1; v_call: TRBV7-2; cdr3_aa: ASSPRTGRVNSNQPQH
d_call: TRBD1; v_call: TRBV6-2/TRBV6-3; cdr3_aa: ASSNSTQGVSNQPQH
d_call: -; v_call: TRBV12-5; cdr3_aa: ASAGSGNTIY
d_call: TRBD2; v_call: TRBV3-1; cdr3_aa: ASSLRLAGGTDTQY
d_call: -; v_call: TRBV7-2; cdr3_aa: ASSPQLANSPLH
d_call: -; v_call: TRBV6-5; cdr3_aa: ASSPEAFSSYEQY
d_call: TRBD1; v_call: TRBV9; cdr3_aa: ASSPQGVNTGELF
d_call: -; v_call: TRBV4-1; cdr3_aa: ASSQRVNEQF
d_call: -; v_call: TRBV7-8; cdr3_aa: ASSLLRQANQPQH
d_call: TRBD1; v_call: TRBV5-1; cdr3_aa: ASGYRGQGETQY
d_call: -; v_call: TRBV20-1; cdr3_aa: SARGAGNTDTQY
d_call: TRBD2; v_call: TRBV7-2; cdr3_aa: ASSLGGAGVKNTQY
d_call: -; v_call: TRBV11-2; cdr3_aa: ASSLATITDTQY
d_call: -; v_call: TRBV5-5; cdr3_aa: VSSLGGWNEKLF
d_call: -; v_call: TRBV7-9; cdr3_aa: ASSYRRTQETQY
d_call: TRBD2; v_call: TRBV11-2; cdr3_aa: ASSLRGPGLAGVGTDTQY
d_call: -; v_call: TRBV5-1; cdr3_aa: ASSLVSVSEAF
d_call: -; v_call: TRBV15; cdr3_aa: ATSRVASYNEQF
d_call: TRBD2; v_call: TRBV7-3; cdr3_aa: ASSPTAGGPNDNEQF
d_call: TRBD1; v_call: TRBV20-1; cdr3_aa: SANRDSFKNIQY
d_call: -; v_call: TRBV28; cdr3_aa: ASSSLQGMNTEAF
d_call: TRBD1; v_call: TRBV12-3/TRBV12-4; cdr3_aa: ASSFGTGLTNSPLH
d_call: TRBD1; v_call: TRBV7-9; cdr3_aa: ASSLTGNGYT
d_call: -; v_call: TRBV19; cdr3_aa: ASSNLQGHQPQH
d_call: -; v_call: TRBV7-2; cdr3_aa: ASSLGTSRGGEQY
d_call: -; v_call: TRBV29-1; cdr3_aa: SVEQDSNYGYT
d_call: -; v_call: TRBV5-1; cdr3_aa: ASSNLLNYNEQF
d_call: -; v_call: TRBV7-6; cdr3_aa: ASSLGRIYGYT
d_call: -; v_call: TRBV12-3/TRBV12-4; cdr3_aa: ASSLGLSGGQPQH
d_call: -; v_call: TRBV9; cdr3_aa: ASSVGDRADTQY
d_call: -; v_call: TRBV25-1; cdr3_aa: ASSEYGGSYNEQF
d_call: -; v_call: TRBV4-2; cdr3_aa: ASSRGEDNSPLH
d_call: TRBD1; v_call: TRBV10-3; cdr3_aa: AISLQGPGSAYGYT
d_call: -; v_call: TRBV7-9; cdr3_aa: ASSRDDYQPQH
d_call: -; v_call: TRBV18; cdr3_aa: ASSPQGPLF
d_call: TRBD1; v_call: TRBV11-2; cdr3_aa: ASSLETGPYEQY
d_call: -; v_call: TRBV6-5; cdr3_aa: ASIRAGGSEAF
d_call: -; v_call: TRBV27; cdr3_aa: ASSWGASADNEQF
d_call: TRBD2; v_call: TRBV19; cdr3_aa: ASSIQLAGGGNEQF
d_call: TRBD2; v_call: TRBV12-3/TRBV12-4; cdr3_aa: ASSPGTSVYEQY
d_call: -; v_call: TRBV6-5; cdr3_aa: ASRRGRGSEQY
d_call: -; v_call: TRBV27; cdr3_aa: ASSRSRQNYGYT
d_call: -; v_call: TRBV29-1; cdr3_aa: SVEPVDSGANVLT
d_call: -; v_call: TRBV5-6; cdr3_aa: ASSFDTGNLVTGELF
d_call: -; v_call: TRBV27; cdr3_aa: ASSLVRIDEQF
d_call: TRBD2; v_call: TRBV20-1; cdr3_aa: SAGGLAGDPGELF
d_call: -; v_call: TRBV18; cdr3_aa: ASRHRQPADEQY
d_call: -; v_call: TRBV19; cdr3_aa: AGRHSGANVLT
d_call: -; v_call: TRBV11-2; cdr3_aa: ASSAIGYEQY
d_call: -; v_call: TRBV18; cdr3_aa: ASSRLVEETQY